The 5 T cell receptor beta chains presented below share a single source sample, sequenced in a study of T cell responses to AZD1222 COVID-19 vaccine. TCRdb's table, derived via immunoSEQ multiplex PCR, lists solely in-frame clones and lacks some. In the table there are around 200,000 clones, more than 75% of which are singletons. The sample here was peripheral blood, taken on day 0 of AZD1222 vaccination. These receptors were obtained from an adult in good health.

The chain joins TRBV12-3 or TRBV12-4 to TRBJ2-2; D is undetermined. Trimming stripped 7 bases from V and 4 bases from J, with 4 bases between. The CDR3 runs to 11 residues. The CDR3 reads CASITTGELFF. The CDR3 DNA follows: TGTGCCAGCATTACCACCGGGGAGCTGTTTTTT.

The CDR3 region has the DNA TGTGCCAGTAGTCCTTATCAGGGGGGTAATTCACCCCTCCACTTT. It encodes CASSPYQGGNSPLHF. The chain carries TRBV19 and TRBJ1-6; 7 nucleotides agree with TRBD1. V trimming: 5 bases; J trimming: 6 bases; junction bases outside the gene matches: 7. The CDR3 covers 15 residues. Germline V gives CDR1 LNHDA, CDR2 SQIVND (reference sequence).

This chain links TRBV7-6 with TRBJ1-2; D is unresolved. This CDR3 is built from 15 residues. V lost 2 bases, J lost 1 base, and 11 bases lay in between. CDR1 is SGHVS and CDR2 is FNYEAQ in the germline V gene. For the CDR3, the DNA is TGTGCCAGCAGCTTACAGAACGGAATTAACTATGGCTACACCTTC. This encodes CASSLQNGINYGYTF.

The chain has TRBV4-2 and TRBJ1-1; TRBD1 matches at 7 bases. Germline V gene lookup returns CDR1 LGHNA and CDR2 YNFKEQ. The trim removed 0 bases at V and 6 bases at J, leaving 16 bases unmatched. This CDR3 is 18 amino acids long. CDR3 nucleotides: TGTGCCAGCAGCCAAGATCTCGCCCGGCGAGGGGGCCCCCCTGAAGCTTTCTTT. Protein: CASSQDLARRGGPPEAFF.

The V call is TRBV27, the J call TRBJ1-2, with D hard to call. CDR3 length: 13 amino acids. V was shortened by 0 bases and J by 4 bases, with 6 bases between the two germline ends. In germline, CDR1 is MNHEY, CDR2 SMNVEV (reference sequence). The CDR3 DNA is TGTGCCAGCAGTTTATCCCGGGTCTATGGCTACACCTTC. This gives the protein CASSLSRVYGYTF.